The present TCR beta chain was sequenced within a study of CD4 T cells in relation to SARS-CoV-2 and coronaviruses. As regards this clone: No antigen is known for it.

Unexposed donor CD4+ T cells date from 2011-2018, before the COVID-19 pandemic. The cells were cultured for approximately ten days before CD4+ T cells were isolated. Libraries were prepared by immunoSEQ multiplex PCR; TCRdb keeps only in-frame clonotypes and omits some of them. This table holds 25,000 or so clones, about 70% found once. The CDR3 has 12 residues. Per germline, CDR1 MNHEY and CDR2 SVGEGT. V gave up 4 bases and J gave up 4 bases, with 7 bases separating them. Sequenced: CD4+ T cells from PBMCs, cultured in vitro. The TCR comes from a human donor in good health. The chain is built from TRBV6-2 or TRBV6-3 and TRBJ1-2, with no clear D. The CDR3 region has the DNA TGTGCCAGCAGTTTAAGTCCCTATGGCTACACCTTC. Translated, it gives CASSLSPYGYTF.